The sample holds one count of the clone carrying this T cell receptor (beta chain). Method: immunoSEQ multiplex PCR; TCRdb's copy keeps in-frame clones and lacks some. The repertoire includes a few hundred thousand clones, around 92% of them detected once, and 2.5% to 3.5% sits in the top ten. This CDR3 is 14 amino acids long. With V trimmed by 6 bases and J by 3 bases, 4 bases remained unmatched. The V gene's germline CDR1 is MNHEY and CDR2 SVGAGI. These data belong to a study of blood T cell repertoires in COVID-19. This clonotype was obtained from a woman in her forties or fifties who had been exposed to COVID-19. The J gene is TRBJ2-2, the V gene TRBV6-5, with 7 positions matching TRBD1. Sequenced: PBMCs or T cells enriched from blood (not recorded which). In DNA form, the CDR3 reads TGTGCCAGCAGAAACAGGGGAGACACCGGGGAGCTGTTTTTT. Translation gives CASRNRGDTGELFF.